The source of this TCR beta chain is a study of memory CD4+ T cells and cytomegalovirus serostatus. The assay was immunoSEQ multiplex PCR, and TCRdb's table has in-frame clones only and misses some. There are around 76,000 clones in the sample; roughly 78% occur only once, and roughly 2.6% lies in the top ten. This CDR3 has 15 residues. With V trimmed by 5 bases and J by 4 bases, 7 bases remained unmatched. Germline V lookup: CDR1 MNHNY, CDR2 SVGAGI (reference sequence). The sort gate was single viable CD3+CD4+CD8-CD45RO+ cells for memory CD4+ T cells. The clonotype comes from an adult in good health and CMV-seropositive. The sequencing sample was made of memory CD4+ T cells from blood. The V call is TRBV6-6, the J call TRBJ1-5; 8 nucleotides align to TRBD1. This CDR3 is CASSPMGQVNQPQHF. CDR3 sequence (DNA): TGTGCCAGCAGTCCCATGGGACAGGTAAATCAGCCCCAGCATTTT.